One and the same sample provided the 26 T cell receptor beta chains below, sequenced in a study of cytomegalovirus exposure and HLA in healthy donors. The PCR used 60 Vbeta and 13 Jbeta primers. The protocol was immunoSEQ multiplex PCR, while the TCRdb copy is restricted to in-frame clones and leaves out a portion. The sample shows around 150,000 clones, about 80% of them seen only once. Sequences were obtained from PBMCs. These receptors all come from a man aged 18 to 29 in good health and CMV-seropositive.

This clone has just a few counts. CDR3 bases: TGTGCCAGCAACCCTTTGAAGGGGAAGGATGGCTACACCTTC. As protein: CASNPLKGKDGYTF. The chain links TRBV28 to TRBJ1-2; D is possibly TRBD1 (5 bases). CDR1 and CDR2 from the germline V gene are MDHEN and SYDVKM. The ends were cut back, 7 bases at V and 6 bases at J, with 18 bases in the middle. The CDR3 consists of 14 residues.

V is TRBV7-8 and J is TRBJ2-5; 9 bases are shared with TRBD1. TRBJ2-7 explains the end of the DNA better; the J call may be wrong. The CDR3 is 14 amino acids. Germline CDR1 is SGHVS and CDR2 is FQNEAQ. The CDR3 DNA is TGTGCCAGCAGCCCTGGGACAGGGTCGGGCGAGCAGTACTTC. As protein: CASSPGTGSGEQYF.

V gene TRBV7-3 combines with J gene TRBJ1-1; the D gene is possibly TRBD1 (6 bases). V was cut by 4 bases and J by 1 base, with 10 bases left in between. Germline V lookup: CDR1 SGHTA, CDR2 FQGTGA. This CDR3 has 14 residues. CDR3: CASSSGVGNTEAFF. The CDR3, as DNA: TGTGCCAGCAGCTCAGGGGTGGGGAACACTGAAGCTTTCTTT.

This chain connects TRBV18 to TRBJ1-3; TRBD1 aligns across 7 bases. J gave up 2 bases and V 3 bases, and 4 bases lay outside the gene matches. Germline CDR1 is KGHSH and CDR2 is LQKENI. CDR3 size: 15 residues. As DNA, the CDR3 is TGTGCCAGCTCACCGGGACAGCTAGCTGGAAACACCATATATTTT. It is translated as CASSPGQLAGNTIYF.

This chain connects TRBV7-2 to TRBJ2-1; possible D gene TRBD1, 6 bases. Germline V gives CDR1 SGHTA, CDR2 FQGNSA. Trimming took 5 bases from V and 5 from J, leaving 13 bases between them. CDR3 size: 14 residues. The CDR3 region has the DNA TGTGCCAGCAGCGTCGACAGGTTCGACAATGAGCAGTTCTTC. This sequence encodes CASSVDRFDNEQFF.

This chain joins TRBV28 and TRBJ1-2, with D hard to call. CDR1 MDHEN and CDR2 SYDVKM come from the germline V gene. V lost 8 bases and J 4 bases, leaving 17 bases between the germline ends. This CDR3 has 14 residues. CDR3 in amino acids: CASGGWTSLYGYTF. CDR3 DNA: TGTGCCAGCGGAGGCTGGACGTCACTCTATGGCTACACCTTC.

The rearrangement links TRBV7-6 to TRBJ2-3, with D possibly being TRBD2 (5 bases). Trimming took 1 base from V and 3 from J, leaving 14 bases between them. The V gene's germline CDR1 is SGHVS and CDR2 FNYEAQ. This CDR3 contains 16 residues. CDR3 sequence reads: CASSLDGLTGTDTQYF. The CDR3 bases are TGTGCCAGCAGCTTAGATGGCTTGACGGGGACAGATACGCAGTATTTT.

CDR3: CASSLGQGRNQPQHF. The CDR3 DNA reads as TGTGCCAGCAGTTTAGGACAGGGCCGCAATCAGCCCCAGCATTTT. The rearrangement uses TRBV28 and TRBJ1-5; TRBD1 matches at 8 bases. V shed 2 bases, J shed 2 bases, and the junction held 2 bases outside the gene matches. The germline CDR1 and CDR2 sequences are MDHEN and SYDVKM. This CDR3 spans 15 amino acids.

The CDR3 reads CASSNGGYSGNTIYF. Written as DNA, the CDR3 is TGTGCCAGCAGTAACGGGGGATACTCTGGAAACACCATATATTTT. This chain uses TRBV6-5 with TRBJ1-3; D is possibly TRBD1 (5 bases). This CDR3 is built from 15 residues. The V gene's germline CDR1 is MNHEY and CDR2 SVGAGI. V lost 5 bases and J 0 bases, leaving 11 bases between the germline ends.

The V gene is TRBV5-6, the J gene TRBJ2-1; the match to TRBD2 covers 9 bases. Germline CDR1 SGHDT, CDR2 YYEEEE. The CDR3 has 18 amino acids. Trimming took 2 bases from V and 0 from J; bases not matched to a gene: 9. CDR3 region: CASSFSSGAISSYNEQFF. As DNA, the CDR3 is TGTGCCAGCAGCTTCTCTAGCGGGGCAATTAGCTCCTACAATGAGCAGTTCTTC. Based on the CDR3 plus reference TRBV5-6 and TRBJ2-1, the full variable domain is DAGVTQSPTHLIKTRGQQVTLRCSPKSGHDTVSWYQQALGQGPQFIFQYYEEEERQRGNFPDRFSGHQFPNYSSELNVNALLLGDSALYLCASSFSSGAISSYNEQFFGPGTRLTVL.

The rearrangement uses TRBV29-1 and TRBJ1-3, with TRBD1 matching over 12 bases. The V gene's germline CDR1 is SQVTM and CDR2 ANQGSEA. Germline trimming cut 5 bases from V and 0 bases from J; bases unmatched to any gene: 8. This CDR3 is 17 amino acids long. In DNA, the CDR3 is TGCAGCGTTAAATCGGAGGGACAGGGGGCCTCTGGAAACACCATATATTTT. It specifies CSVKSEGQGASGNTIYF. The full variable domain, with the rest looked up from reference TRBV29-1 and TRBJ1-3, is SAVISQKPSRDICQRGTSLTIQCQVDSQVTMMFWYRQQPGQSLTLIATANQGSEATYESGFVIDKFPISRPNLTFSTLTVSNMSPEDSSIYLCSVKSEGQGASGNTIYFGEGSWLTVV.

The CDR3 coding sequence is TGCGCCAGCAGTTGGGACAGGGTGAACACTGAAGCTTTCTTT. Protein sequence: CASSWDRVNTEAFF. The rearrangement joins TRBV5-1 to TRBJ1-1; 9 bases line up with TRBD1. The V gene end was trimmed by 5 bases and the J gene end by 0 bases; junction bases not matched to a gene: 2. Germline V CDR1 and CDR2: SGHRS, YFSETQ. The CDR3 is 14 amino acids.

CDR3 sequence (DNA): TGTGCCAGCAGTGAATCGGCCAGCGCGAACTACGAGCAGTACTTC. Its translation is CASSESASANYEQYF. V usage is TRBV6-1 and J usage is TRBJ2-5, with D uncertain. The end of the DNA is better explained by TRBJ2-7, so the J call may be wrong. The CDR3 length is 15 residues. Germline-derived CDR1 and CDR2 are MNHNS and SASEGT.

This chain uses TRBV4-1 with TRBJ2-7, with 9 nucleotides matching TRBD1. Trimming cost V 0 bases and J 1 base; bases outside gene matches: 10. This CDR3 comprises 18 residues. Germline V gene sequence: CDR1 MGHRA, CDR2 YSYEKL. The CDR3 loop is CASSQDLIRTGASYEQYF. CDR3 bases: TGCGCCAGCAGCCAAGATCTTATTAGGACAGGGGCGTCCTACGAGCAGTACTTC.

The chain combines TRBV4-1 with TRBJ1-1; D is perhaps TRBD1 (6 bases). The germline V gene has CDR1 MGHRA and CDR2 YSYEKL. The CDR3 runs to 15 residues. Trimming removed 4 bases from V and 1 base from J, with 13 bases in between. CDR3: CASSPRQETNTEAFF. The CDR3 coding sequence is TGCGCCAGCAGCCCCAGACAGGAGACGAACACTGAAGCTTTCTTT.

The rearrangement uses TRBV10-1 and TRBJ2-7; a weak D match, TRBD2 (6 bases). Trimming took 8 bases from V and 6 from J, leaving 17 bases between them. Per germline, CDR1 WNHNN and CDR2 SYGVQD (reference sequence). The CDR3 runs 13 residues. The CDR3 coding sequence is TGCGCCAGCGGAGGGGCAGGGATCGGCGAGCAGTACTTC. Encoded protein: CASGGAGIGEQYF.

The chain combines TRBV15 with TRBJ2-7, with TRBD1 matching 10 bases. Germline CDR1 is LNHNV and CDR2 is YYDKDF (reference sequence). The CDR3 loop spans 15 amino acids. The V gene end was trimmed by 1 base and the J gene end by 3 bases; junction bases not matched to a gene: 3. The CDR3 region is CATSRGGTGDYEQYF. The CDR3 DNA reads TGTGCCACCAGCAGAGGGGGGACAGGGGACTACGAGCAGTACTTC.

A few counts support this clone. The chain has TRBV28 and TRBJ2-3, with 8 bases identical to TRBD2. The V and J ends lost 8 bases and 2 bases, in that order; junction bases with no gene match: 9. Germline-derived CDR1 and CDR2 are MDHEN and SYDVKM. The CDR3 extends over 15 amino acids. The CDR3 bases are TGTGCCAGCCTCCTGACTAGCGCTACCACAGATACGCAGTATTTT. Its translation: CASLLTSATTDTQYF.

The CDR3 nucleotides are TGCGCCAGCAGTGTGGCTAGCGGCCCAGATACGCAGTATTTT. Translating gives CASSVASGPDTQYF. V and J are TRBV10-1 and TRBJ2-3; 7 nucleotides agree with TRBD2. The CDR3 spans 14 residues. The V gene's germline CDR1 is WNHNN and CDR2 SYGVQD (reference sequence). V lost 4 bases to trimming and J lost 4 bases; unmatched junction nucleotides: 5.

This chain joins TRBV19 and TRBJ1-1; D might be TRBD1 (6 bases). The CDR3 totals 15 residues. Germline V gives CDR1 LNHDA, CDR2 SQIVND (reference sequence). Trimming cost V 0 bases and J 3 bases, with 11 bases left between them. CDR3 in amino acids: CASSIDRQDHTEAFF. The CDR3 DNA reads TGTGCCAGTAGTATAGATCGACAGGACCACACTGAAGCTTTCTTT.

This clone has more than one count but fewer than ten. The chain recombines TRBV11-2 with TRBJ2-7; TRBD2 aligns across 10 bases. Trimming cost V 4 bases and J 4 bases; bases outside gene matches: 4. The CDR3 runs 14 residues. The V gene's germline CDR1 is SGHAT and CDR2 FQNNGV. The CDR3, as DNA: TGTGCCAGCAGCTCATCTAGCGGGAGATACGAGCAGTACTTC. It codes for CASSSSSGRYEQYF.

This chain links TRBV5-1 with TRBJ2-1; 8 bases map to TRBD2. Germline assignment: CDR1 SGHRS and CDR2 YFSETQ. CDR3 length: 18 amino acids. The J segment lost 4 bases and the V segment lost 5 bases, leaving 17 bases of the junction unmatched. In DNA, the CDR3 is TGCGCCAGCAGTAGTTGGGGGACTAGTGGGGGGGCGTACAATGAGCAGTTCTTC. Translating it yields CASSSWGTSGGAYNEQFF. The full variable domain, completed using reference TRBV5-1 and TRBJ2-1, is KAGVTQTPRYLIKTRGQQVTLSCSPISGHRSVSWYQQTPGQGLQFLFEYFSETQRNKGNFPGRFSGRQFSNSRSEMNVSTLELGDSALYLCASSSWGTSGGAYNEQFFGPGTRLTVL.

The J gene is TRBJ2-3, the V gene TRBV7-9, with 8 bases fitting TRBD1. This CDR3 is 16 amino acids long. Germline trimming cut 5 bases from V and 1 base from J; bases unmatched to any gene: 8. Germline V CDR1 and CDR2: SEHNR, FQNEAQ (reference sequence). As DNA, the CDR3 is TGTGCCAGCAGCCTGTCCCTCAGGGGGCGCACAGATACGCAGTATTTT. It yields the protein CASSLSLRGRTDTQYF.

This chain uses TRBV2 with TRBJ1-4, with 10 nucleotides matching TRBD1. The CDR3 totals 15 residues. Germline loops: CDR1 SNHLY, CDR2 FYNNEI. V dropped 4 bases and J dropped 5; count of bases not matched to a gene: 4. CDR3 DNA sequence: TGTGCCAGCAGTGGCGGACAGGGGGTAAATGAAAAACTGTTTTTT. It is translated as CASSGGQGVNEKLFF.

This rearrangement joins TRBV5-4 to TRBJ2-1; TRBD2 aligns across 9 bases. The CDR3 sequence is 14 residues long. CDR1 is SGHNT and CDR2 is YYREEE in the germline V gene (reference sequence). V lost 2 bases, J lost 8 bases, and 5 bases stayed unmatched. CDR3 coding DNA: TGTGCCAGCAGCTTCTTAGCGGGAGAGGATGAGCAGTTCTTC. Its translation: CASSFLAGEDEQFF.

CDR3 sequence: CSVEYGGTEAFF. As DNA, the CDR3 is TGCAGCGTTGAATACGGAGGCACTGAAGCTTTCTTT. The J gene is TRBJ1-1, the V gene TRBV29-1; D gene ambiguous. Germline V gene lookup returns CDR1 SQVTM and CDR2 ANQGSEA. The germline V and J ends were trimmed by 2 bases and 4 bases, with 8 bases remaining between them. This CDR3 contains 12 residues.